The entry below gives a single T cell receptor beta chain sequence along with its context. This sample was included in a study of blood T cell repertoires in COVID-19. Assay used: immunoSEQ multiplex PCR; TCRdb lists only in-frame clones, some missing. The sample lists about 250,000 clones; roughly four fifths were seen once. Germline-derived CDR1 and CDR2 are SGHRS and YFSETQ. This CDR3 comprises 14 residues. V was pared by 5 bases and J by 2 bases, with 4 bases of the junction left unmatched. This clonotype was sampled from a man aged 40-50 years who had been exposed to COVID-19. V and J are TRBV5-1 and TRBJ2-3; 8 bases agree with TRBD2. Specimen: PBMCs or T cells enriched from blood (not recorded which). CDR3 in DNA: TGCGCCAGCAGGCGGGGGGCGAACACAGATACGCAGTATTTT. Translated, it gives CASRRGANTDTQYF.